The present TCR beta chain was sequenced within a study of human T cells and chemical hapten exposure. Time point denoted: patch test 1, 2 weeks after DPC sensitization. Treatment described: therapeutic diphenylcyclopropenone sensitization with weekly scalp DPC. This clonotype has only a few counts. TCRdb ran MiXCR on the RACE reads and lists one entry per CDR3 protein. The sample comprises approximately 80,000 distinct CDR3 sequences, about 10% of which are singletons, and roughly 4.2% rests with the top ten. The V end was cut by 3 bases, the J end by 7 bases, with 10 bases between. The CDR3 is 13 amino acids. CDR1 is LNHDA and CDR2 is SQIVND in the germline V gene (reference sequence).

This receptor was obtained from a woman between 50 and 59 years old with alopecia areata. Some clones in this sample may be carry-over from other donors' samples. The chain employs TRBV19 and TRBJ2-1, with D hard to call. The sample was whole blood, taken in connection with sensitization to the hapten diphenylcyclopropenone (DPC). CDR3: CASSIKTYNEQFF. CDR3 sequence (DNA): TGTGCCAGTAGTATTAAAACTTATAATGAGCAGTTCTTC.